The 10 T cell receptor beta chains given below trace back to one sample, sequenced in a study of cytomegalovirus exposure and HLA in healthy donors (dated by TCRdb to about 2017). The method behind the library was the immunoSEQ multiplex PCR assay. TCRdb carries this immuneACCESS record with in-frame sequences only. Its versions omit some clonotypes, under half of them owing to an unresolved V gene in the studies checked, with the rest unexplained. The sample has 55,000 to 80,000 clones on record, about 94% of them singletons. The top ten constitute more than 1.2% of the sample. Sample: PBMCs. The receptors were gathered from a man between 18 and 29 years old in good health and CMV-seropositive.

The rearrangement joins TRBV27 to TRBJ2-1; the D is unclear. Germline assignment: CDR1 MNHEY and CDR2 SMNVEV (reference sequence). The CDR3 runs to 14 residues. V lost 0 bases and J 2 bases, leaving 5 bases between the germline ends. The CDR3 DNA sequence: TGTGCCAGCAGTTTATCGCGAGCCTACAATGAGCAGTTCTTC. It codes for CASSLSRAYNEQFF.

V and J are TRBV18 and TRBJ1-4; possible D gene TRBD1, 6 bases. Germline V lookup: CDR1 KGHSH, CDR2 LQKENI. The V gene lost 1 base and the J gene lost 2 bases, with 11 bases spanning the gap. The CDR3 has 16 amino acids. CDR3 nucleotide sequence: TGTGCCAGCTCACCACGCCAGGGGCAGACTAATGAAAAACTGTTTTTT. Protein product: CASSPRQGQTNEKLFF.

This chain joins TRBV10-3 and TRBJ2-3, with D possibly TRBD1 on 6 matching bases. The CDR3 runs 14 residues. Germline V gene data show CDR1 as ENHRY and CDR2 as SYGVKD. Trimming removed 6 bases from V and 0 bases from J, with 10 bases in between. The CDR3 DNA is TGTGCCATCAGGGGGACATATAGCACAGATACGCAGTATTTT. Protein: CAIRGTYSTDTQYF.

The count of this clone is one. V and J are TRBV9 and TRBJ2-3, with D perhaps TRBD2 (6 bases). The V and J ends lost 0 bases and 0 bases respectively, with 11 bases between them. The germline V gene encodes CDR1 SGDLS and CDR2 YYNGEE. The CDR3 sequence is 16 residues long. Written as DNA, the CDR3 is TGTGCCAGCAGCGTAGGGGCCGGGGGTAGCACAGATACGCAGTATTTT. Translated: CASSVGAGGSTDTQYF.

This clone showed up just a few times. Other DNA sequences in the sample encode the same CDR3. The chain has TRBV6-5 and TRBJ1-1, with TRBD1 as a possible D gene (6 bases). Trimming stripped 0 bases from V and 5 bases from J, with 16 bases between. The CDR3 has 16 amino acids. Germline assignment: CDR1 MNHEY and CDR2 SVGAGI. The CDR3 region has the DNA TGTGCCAGCAGTTACTCGACGACAGGCTCGGGGACTGAAGCTTTCTTT. This sequence encodes CASSYSTTGSGTEAFF.

This clone was found once. The genes are TRBV4-1 and TRBJ1-1; D is possibly TRBD1 (6 bases). The CDR3 covers 17 residues. The germline gives CDR1 MGHRA, CDR2 YSYEKL. The V end lost 1 base, the J end lost 1 base, and 16 bases lay between the germline ends. The CDR3 region is CASSQVEQGLENTEAFF. The CDR3 DNA reads as TGCGCCAGCAGCCAAGTAGAACAGGGATTGGAGAACACTGAAGCTTTCTTT.

The rearrangement links TRBV30 to TRBJ1-3; 8 bases match TRBD1. Trimming took 7 bases from V and 0 from J; bases not matched to a gene: 2. This CDR3 is 13 amino acids long. Looked up from germline, CDR1 is GTSNPN and CDR2 is SVGIG (reference sequence). The CDR3 loop is CASTGGSGNTIYF. The DNA of the CDR3 is TGTGCCTCAACAGGGGGCTCTGGAAACACCATATATTTT.

The chain combines TRBV2 with TRBJ2-3, with D unresolved. V shed 2 bases and J shed 6 bases, with 9 bases lying between them. This CDR3 has 13 residues. Per germline, CDR1 SNHLY and CDR2 FYNNEI. The CDR3 region is CASSESDPDTQYF. CDR3 sequence (DNA): TGTGCCAGCAGTGAAAGCGATCCCGATACGCAGTATTTT.

There are a few counts of this clone. The chain joins TRBV7-3 to TRBJ1-5; a weak D match, TRBD1 (5 bases). The germline V and J ends were trimmed by 5 bases and 4 bases, with 12 bases remaining between them. CDR3 length: 14 amino acids. Germline V gene lookup returns CDR1 SGHTA and CDR2 FQGTGA. The DNA of the CDR3 is TGTGCCAGCAGCCCCCGGGGGGGTAATCAGCCCCAGCATTTT. Amino acids: CASSPRGGNQPQHF. The entire variable domain, with the rest obtained from reference TRBV7-3 and TRBJ1-5, is as follows: GAGVSQTPSNKVTEKGKYVELRCDPISGHTALYWYRQSLGQGPEFLIYFQGTGAADDSGLPNDRFFAVRPEGSVSTLKIQRTERGDSAVYLCASSPRGGNQPQHFGDGTRLSIL.

The V call is TRBV18, the J call TRBJ1-4; TRBD1 matches 7 bases. V was clipped by 1 base and J by 5 bases; unmatched bases: 10. The CDR3 spans 17 residues. Germline assignment: CDR1 KGHSH and CDR2 LQKENI. The CDR3 is CASSPRQGGTANEKLFF. DNA for the CDR3: TGTGCCAGCTCACCACGCCAGGGGGGAACCGCCAATGAAAAACTGTTTTTT.